This T cell receptor beta chain was found in a study of CD4 T cells in relation to SARS-CoV-2 and coronaviruses. Before the COVID-19 pandemic, during about 2011-2019, CD4+ T cells were taken from unexposed donors. After approximately ten days of culture, CD4+ T cells were isolated. On this clone: Antigen: not known.

The CDR3 extends over 15 amino acids. Germline V gene sequence: CDR1 SGHTA, CDR2 FQGNSA. The V and J ends lost 3 bases and 5 bases respectively, with 16 bases between them. Some clones are missing from TCRdb's copy, which holds only in-frame ones; the method was immunoSEQ multiplex PCR. The table lists around 23,000 clones, just over 65% of them singletons. The sequence derives from a human donor in good health. The sequenced sample consisted of CD4+ T cells from PBMCs, cultured in vitro. This sequence joins TRBV7-2 and TRBJ1-1; tentatively, D is TRBD1 (5 bases). This chain's CDR3 is CASSFSGARGTEAFF. DNA of the CDR3: TGTGCCAGCAGCTTTAGTGGGGCCCGAGGAACTGAAGCTTTCTTT. The entire variable domain, with the rest obtained from reference TRBV7-2 and TRBJ1-1, is as follows: GAGVSQSPSNKVTEKGKDVELRCDPISGHTALYWYRQSLGQGLEFLIYFQGNSAPDKSGLPSDRFSAERTGGSVSTLTIQRTQQEDSAVYLCASSFSGARGTEAFFGQGTRLTVV.